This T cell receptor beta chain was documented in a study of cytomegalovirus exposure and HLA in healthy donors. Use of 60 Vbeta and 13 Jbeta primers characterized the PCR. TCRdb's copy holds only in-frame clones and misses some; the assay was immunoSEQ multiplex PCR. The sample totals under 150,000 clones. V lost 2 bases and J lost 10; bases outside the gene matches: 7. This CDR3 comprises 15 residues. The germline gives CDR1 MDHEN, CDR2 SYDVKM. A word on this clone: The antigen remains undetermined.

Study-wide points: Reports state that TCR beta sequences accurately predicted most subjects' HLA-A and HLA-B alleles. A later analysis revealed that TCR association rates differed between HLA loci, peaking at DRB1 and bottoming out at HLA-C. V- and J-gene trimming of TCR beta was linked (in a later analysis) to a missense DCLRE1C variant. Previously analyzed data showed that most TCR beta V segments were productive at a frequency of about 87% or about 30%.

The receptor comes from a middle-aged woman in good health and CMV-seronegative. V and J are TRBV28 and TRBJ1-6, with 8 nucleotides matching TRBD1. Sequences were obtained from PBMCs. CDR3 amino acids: CASSLNTGGGSPLHF. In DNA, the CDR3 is TGTGCCAGCAGTTTAAATACAGGGGGAGGCTCACCCCTCCACTTT.